The clone carrying this T cell receptor (beta chain) was detected many times. Germline assignment: CDR1 SGHKS and CDR2 YYEKEE (reference sequence). The CDR3 runs 15 residues. Trimming removed 2 bases from V and 4 bases from J, with 13 bases in between. The data belong to a study of T cells of healthy individuals. TCRdb independently ran MiXCR on the 5' RACE reads; one entry per CDR3 protein. The sample includes 50,000 to 55,000 distinct CDR3 sequences, roughly 15% of them seen just once. The chain couples TRBV5-5 to TRBJ1-5; a weak D match, TRBD1 (5 bases). The TCR originated in a human donor in good health. CDR3 coding DNA: TGTGCCAGCAGCTTATCAGGGCCAGGGAATCAGCCCCAGCATTTT. It is translated as CASSLSGPGNQPQHF.